The 23 T cell receptor beta chains presented below share a single source sample, sequenced in a study of early T cells in non-severe SARS-CoV-2 infection. TCRdb re-analysed the 5' RACE reads in MiXCR, keeping a single row per CDR3 protein. The repertoire holds approximately 70,000 distinct CDR3 sequences, with roughly 9.1% as singletons. The source was whole blood, collected at baseline. These receptors all stem from an adult who was a healthcare worker with PCR-confirmed SARS-CoV-2 infection or an uninfected control (not recorded which).

The sample holds a few counts of this clonotype. The chain carries TRBV11-2 and TRBJ1-1; D not resolved. The length of the CDR3 is 13 residues. Germline V gene lookup returns CDR1 SGHAT and CDR2 FQNNGV. Trimming left V 5 bases short and J 1 base short, with 8 bases between. CDR3 in amino acids: CASSPGENTEAFF. DNA for the CDR3: TGTGCCAGCAGCCCGGGAGAGAACACTGAAGCTTTCTTT.

This clonotype was found many times. The rearrangement joins TRBV7-9 to TRBJ2-7, with a weak D call TRBD1 (6 bases). Per the germline V gene, CDR1 is SEHNR and CDR2 is FQNEAQ (reference sequence). The CDR3 contains 14 residues. The V and J ends lost 1 base and 3 bases respectively, with 10 bases between them. This CDR3 is CASSLGNRDYEQYF. The CDR3 coding sequence is TGTGCCAGCAGCTTAGGGAACAGGGACTACGAGCAGTACTTC.

This clonotype was seen a few times. This chain uses TRBV11-3 with TRBJ2-5; maybe TRBD1 (6 bases). The CDR3 is 13 residues long. Trimming pared 4 bases from V and 2 bases from J, leaving 8 bases between. The V gene's germline CDR1 is SGHNT and CDR2 YENEEA. CDR3 sequence (DNA): TGTGCCAGCAGCTCAGACAGGCAAGAGACCCAGTACTTC. This encodes CASSSDRQETQYF.

In this sample, this clonotype turned up many times. The chain couples TRBV4-3 to TRBJ1-4; 9 bases are shared with TRBD1. J was trimmed by 7 bases and V by 4 bases; bases with no gene match: 7. Looked up from germline, CDR1 is LGHNA and CDR2 is YSLEER. The CDR3 is 15 amino acids. The CDR3 DNA sequence: TGCGCCAGCAGCCTTGGACAGGGGAGCGGTGAAAAACTGTTTTTT. It translates to CASSLGQGSGEKLFF.

This clonotype was observed a few times. This chain connects TRBV27 to TRBJ1-2; D not certain. V lost 6 bases, J lost 4 bases, and 12 bases lay in between. The CDR3 has 13 amino acids. The germline CDR1 and CDR2 sequences are MNHEY and SMNVEV (reference sequence). CDR3 loop: CASSPRMGYGYTF. For the CDR3, the DNA is TGTGCCAGCAGCCCGCGAATGGGCTATGGCTACACCTTC.

This clonotype appeared many times. The V and J genes are TRBV14 and TRBJ2-7, with a weak D call TRBD2 (6 bases). Germline CDR1 reads SGHDN; CDR2 reads FVKESK. V was shortened by 3 bases and J by 6 bases, with 9 bases between the two germline ends. The CDR3 covers 12 residues. The CDR3 DNA follows: TGTGCCAGCAGCCACAGGGACTCCGAGCAGTACTTC. Amino acids: CASSHRDSEQYF.

The sample holds many counts of this clonotype. The chain couples TRBV7-9 to TRBJ2-3; 10 positions agree with TRBD2. In germline, CDR1 is SEHNR, CDR2 FQNEAQ (reference sequence). CDR3 length equals 16 residues. Losses at the gene ends were 1 base for V and 2 bases for J; bases not matched to a gene: 3. The CDR3 region has the DNA TGTGCCAGCAGCTTAGGGACTAGCGGTCTCACAGATACGCAGTATTTT. This sequence encodes CASSLGTSGLTDTQYF. Full variable domain (rest looked up from reference TRBV7-9 and TRBJ2-3): DTGVSQNPRHKITKRGQNVTFRCDPISEHNRLYWYRQTLGQGPEFLTYFQNEAQLEKSRLLSDRFSAERPKGSFSTLEIQRTEQGDSAMYLCASSLGTSGLTDTQYFGPGTRLTVL.

The genes are TRBV6-2 or TRBV6-3 and TRBJ1-4; possible D gene TRBD1, 6 bases. The CDR3 length is 14 residues. Trimming stripped 5 bases from V and 0 bases from J, with 7 bases between. Germline lookup yields CDR1 MNHEY and CDR2 SVGEGT. DNA of the CDR3: TGTGCCAGCAGTCGACAGGCAACTAATGAAAAACTGTTTTTT. It specifies CASSRQATNEKLFF.

The chain has TRBV7-3 and TRBJ2-1; weak D call: TRBD1 (6 bases). The CDR3 runs to 12 residues. With 1 base removed from V and 9 bases from J, the gap between germline ends came to 7 bases. The V gene's germline CDR1 is SGHTA and CDR2 FQGTGA. DNA of the CDR3: TGTGCCAGCAGCTTAATGGGGGCTGAGCAGTTCTTC. Translating gives CASSLMGAEQFF.

This clonotype was counted once. The chain couples TRBV20-1 to TRBJ1-5, with D maybe TRBD1 (5 bases). The V end was cut by 3 bases, the J end by 4 bases, with 10 bases between. In germline, CDR1 is DFQATT, CDR2 SNEGSKA (reference sequence). This CDR3 has 13 amino acids. The CDR3 DNA sequence: TGCAGTGCTAGCCGGGACGCTAATCAGCCCCAGCATTTT. It specifies CSASRDANQPQHF.

The chain carries TRBV29-1 and TRBJ1-1; perhaps TRBD1 as D (5 bases). Germline CDR1 reads SQVTM; CDR2 reads ANQGSEA. The CDR3 is 12 residues long. CDR3 nucleotide sequence: TGCAGTGGCGTAGGGGACGGCACTGAAGCTTTCTTT. Its protein product is CSGVGDGTEAFF.

The chain couples TRBV6-2 or TRBV6-3 to TRBJ2-1; a possible D gene is TRBD2 (6 bases). The CDR3 sequence is 15 residues long. Trimming removed 6 bases at V and 2 bases at J, with 14 bases between. The germline CDR1 and CDR2 sequences are MNHEY and SVGEGT. As DNA, the CDR3 is TGTGCCAGCAGCCCCAGCGGGCGCCCCTACAATGAGCAGTTCTTC. As protein: CASSPSGRPYNEQFF.

This clonotype has a handful of counts. This chain uses TRBV5-1 with TRBJ2-3; 7 bases are a match to TRBD1. The CDR3 length is 13 residues. CDR1 and CDR2 from the germline V gene are SGHRS and YFSETQ. Trimming cost V 6 bases and J 1 base; bases outside gene matches: 2. In nucleotides, the CDR3 is TGCGCCAGCAACACAGGGGGCACAGATACGCAGTATTTT. Protein product: CASNTGGTDTQYF.

This chain connects TRBV7-9 to TRBJ1-4; no clear D gene. The V gene lost 5 bases and the J gene lost 4 bases, with 14 bases spanning the gap. The CDR3 is made up of 15 amino acids. The germline V gene has CDR1 SEHNR and CDR2 FQNEAQ (reference sequence). DNA of the CDR3: TGTGCCAGCAGCACTCGGACGTCTGATAATGAAAAACTGTTTTTT. Translation gives CASSTRTSDNEKLFF.

This clonotype appeared a few times. CDR3 DNA sequence: TGTGCCAGCAGCCCAGGGACTAGCGCCGGGGAGCTGTTTTTT. This translates into CASSPGTSAGELFF. The gene calls are TRBV7-3 and TRBJ2-2, with 10 bases aligning to TRBD2. Per germline, CDR1 SGHTA and CDR2 FQGTGA. The CDR3 length is 14 residues. The junction had 3 bases not matched to a gene; V was cut back by 5 bases and J by 6 bases.

This clonotype was counted many times. The genes are TRBV4-2 and TRBJ1-2; 7 nucleotides match TRBD1. J was trimmed by 8 bases and V by 0 bases; bases with no gene match: 6. From germline, CDR1 is LGHNA and CDR2 YNFKEQ. This CDR3 is built from 14 residues. The CDR3 protein is CASSQDTGAGGYTF. In DNA form, the CDR3 reads TGTGCCAGCAGCCAAGACACAGGGGCGGGCGGCTACACCTTC.

The chain combines TRBV27 with TRBJ2-1; unclear D gene. The V gene's germline CDR1 is MNHEY and CDR2 SMNVEV (reference sequence). The CDR3 contains 16 residues. The ends were cut back, 4 bases at V and 1 base at J, with 14 bases in the middle. CDR3 amino acids: CASSSPASGSYNEQFF. Written as DNA, the CDR3 is TGTGCCAGCAGTTCCCCGGCATCAGGTTCCTACAATGAGCAGTTCTTC.

This clonotype came up many times. The chain has TRBV11-2 and TRBJ1-1; a weak D match, TRBD1 (6 bases). Trimming removed 1 base from V and 10 bases from J, with 10 bases in between. The CDR3 runs to 12 residues. Germline V gene data show CDR1 as SGHAT and CDR2 as FQNNGV. The DNA for the CDR3 is TGTGCCAGCAGCTTAGGGGGGGCCAGAGCTTTCTTT. It encodes CASSLGGARAFF.

This chain joins TRBV30 and TRBJ2-7, with 8 nucleotides matching TRBD1. The germline V gene encodes CDR1 GTSNPN and CDR2 SVGIG (reference sequence). V shed 0 bases, J shed 1 base, and the junction held 5 bases outside the gene matches. This CDR3 has 15 residues. The CDR3 bases are TGTGCCTGGAGTGTAGAGACAGGGGTATCCTACGAGCAGTACTTC. Translating it yields CAWSVETGVSYEQYF.

This clonotype appeared a few times. The chain has TRBV30 and TRBJ2-7; TRBD1 aligns across 8 bases. This CDR3 spans 12 amino acids. The V gene's germline CDR1 is GTSNPN and CDR2 SVGIG (reference sequence). V lost 4 bases to trimming and J lost 7 bases; unmatched junction nucleotides: 6. CDR3 region: CAWNRGTGEQYF. The CDR3 coding sequence is TGTGCCTGGAACAGGGGGACCGGTGAGCAGTACTTC. The full variable domain, its missing parts supplied by reference TRBV30 and TRBJ2-7, is SQTIHQWPATLVQPVGSPLSLECTVEGTSNPNLYWYRQAAGRGLQLLFYSVGIGQISSEVPQNLSASRPQDRQFILSSKKLLLSDSGFYLCAWNRGTGEQYFGPGTRLTVT.

The gene calls are TRBV3-1 and TRBJ2-3, with D uncertain. CDR1 LGHDT and CDR2 YNNKEL come from the germline V gene (reference sequence). V was pared by 4 bases and J by 8 bases, with 7 bases between. This CDR3 comprises 11 residues. The CDR3 DNA reads TGTGCCAGCAGCCCCGAGACTACGCAGTATTTT. As protein: CASSPETTQYF.

This clonotype has ten or more counts. The chain recombines TRBV6-2 or TRBV6-3 with TRBJ2-3, with 7 nucleotides matching TRBD2. This CDR3 is 11 amino acids long. Germline CDR1 MNHEY, CDR2 SVGEGT. Trimming at V came to 6 bases and at J to 8 bases, leaving 2 bases not matched to a gene. The CDR3 region is CASSWGGTQYF. DNA for the CDR3: TGTGCCAGCAGCTGGGGGGGTACGCAGTATTTT.

This clonotype was picked up a small number of times. CDR3 in amino acids: CASGTRRSTQYF. CDR3 bases: TGTGCCAGCGGCACACGCAGGAGTACGCAGTATTTT. The chain couples TRBV12-3 or TRBV12-4 to TRBJ2-3, with no clear D. The CDR3 extends over 12 amino acids. V was pared by 8 bases and J by 8 bases, with 14 bases between.